The 5 T cell receptor beta chains below come from one sample, sequenced in a study of T cell clusters in autoimmune cytopenias. TRB rearrangements were amplified by touch-down multiplex PCR with mixed TRB-A/B primers. TCRdb re-called the multiplex PCR reads and catalogs CDR3 proteins one per entry, DNA excluded. This sample's clone table lists approximately 3,000 distinct CDR3 sequences. Roughly 40,000 genome equivalents of blood DNA were amplified for TRB. Sequencing was performed on peripheral blood. All receptors derive from a human donor with an autoimmune cytopenia or autoimmune hepatitis (not recorded which).

This chain links TRBV19 with TRBJ2-7; lacking DNA, the TRBD1 call made by TCRdb goes unchecked. This CDR3 has 15 amino acids. Germline V gene lookup returns CDR1 LNHDA and CDR2 SQIVND (reference sequence). The CDR3 here is CASSIGTGGGYEQYF.

The chain combines TRBV24-1 with TRBJ2-5; TCRdb's D call of TRBD2 is untestable without DNA. Per germline, CDR1 KGHDR and CDR2 SFDVKD. The CDR3 is 12 residues long. This CDR3 reads CATRGAGETQYF.

The genes are TRBV4-3 and TRBJ1-1; TCRdb reports TRBD1, a call that lacks DNA to check it against. Germline loops: CDR1 LGHNA, CDR2 YSLEER. CDR3 length: 16 residues. The CDR3 region is CASSRLSHGGGTEAFF.

This clonotype ranks as medium-sized in terms of frequency. The CDR3 is CASSSGPGPTTVAKNIQYF. The chain couples TRBV5-6 to TRBJ2-4; TCRdb's D call of TRBD1 is untestable without DNA. From germline, CDR1 is SGHDT and CDR2 YYEEEE. The length of the CDR3 is 19 residues.

This clonotype shows up as medium-sized by frequency. This rearrangement joins TRBV5-4 to TRBJ2-2; TCRdb indicates TRBD1, and absent DNA this call remains unverified. This CDR3 contains 16 residues. CDR1 is SGHNT and CDR2 is YYREEE in the germline V gene (reference sequence). CDR3 loop: CASRLTGTGYTGELFF.